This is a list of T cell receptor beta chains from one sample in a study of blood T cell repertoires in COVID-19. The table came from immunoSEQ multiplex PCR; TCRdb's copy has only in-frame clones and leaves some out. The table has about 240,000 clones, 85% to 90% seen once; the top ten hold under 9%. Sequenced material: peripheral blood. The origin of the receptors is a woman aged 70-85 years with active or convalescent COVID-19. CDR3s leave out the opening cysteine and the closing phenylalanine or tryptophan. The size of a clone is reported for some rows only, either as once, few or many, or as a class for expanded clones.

CDR3 protein: ASSRAGQETQY
J gene: TRBJ2-5
clone size: once
V gene: TRBV18

CDR3 protein: ASTKSSGYSNQPQH
J gene: TRBJ1-5
clone size: .
V gene: TRBV11-2

CDR3 protein: ASSMRGGEDTQY
J gene: TRBJ2-3
clone size: .
V gene: TRBV19

CDR3 protein: ASSPRTGSYEQY
J gene: TRBJ2-7
clone size: .
V gene: TRBV18

CDR3 protein: ASSPGGSGTDTQY
J gene: TRBJ2-3
clone size: few
V gene: TRBV7-3

CDR3 protein: ASSFRGSDNSPLH
J gene: TRBJ1-6
clone size: .
V gene: TRBV7-9

CDR3 protein: ASSRGGPYEQY
J gene: TRBJ2-7
clone size: .
V gene: TRBV6-5

CDR3 protein: ASTRLAGGYEQY
J gene: TRBJ2-7
clone size: once
V gene: TRBV10-2

CDR3 protein: ASSKVAGGGDQPQH
J gene: TRBJ1-5
clone size: .
V gene: TRBV21-1

CDR3 protein: ASSAQRSTGELF
J gene: TRBJ2-2
clone size: .
V gene: TRBV4-3

CDR3 protein: ASSFRQGALYQETQY
J gene: TRBJ2-5
clone size: .
V gene: TRBV5-6

CDR3 protein: ASSLDGPRNTEAF
J gene: TRBJ1-1
clone size: .
V gene: TRBV5-1

CDR3 protein: ASSVAGFVGELF
J gene: TRBJ2-2
clone size: .
V gene: TRBV3-1/TRBV3-2

CDR3 protein: ASTLDSGYSYNEQF
J gene: TRBJ2-1
clone size: .
V gene: TRBV7-2

CDR3 protein: ASSRNRDPTDTQY
J gene: TRBJ2-3
clone size: .
V gene: TRBV19

CDR3 protein: ASSGSWDRGVDEQY
J gene: TRBJ2-7
clone size: .
V gene: TRBV9

CDR3 protein: ASSGEGRLQETQY
J gene: TRBJ2-5
clone size: .
V gene: TRBV6-5

CDR3 protein: ASRAGTGGYEKLF
J gene: TRBJ1-4
clone size: once
V gene: TRBV19

CDR3 protein: ASSLVIGNRGNEAF
J gene: TRBJ1-1
clone size: .
V gene: TRBV7-2

CDR3 protein: ASSLSPTGGYGYT
J gene: TRBJ1-2
clone size: .
V gene: TRBV7-9

CDR3 protein: ASSLRSRREQF
J gene: TRBJ2-1
clone size: .
V gene: TRBV5-1

CDR3 protein: ASSQDRDRYLIGTEAF
J gene: TRBJ1-1
clone size: .
V gene: TRBV4-1

CDR3 protein: ASSYSRNSNTEAF
J gene: TRBJ1-1
clone size: .
V gene: TRBV6-5

CDR3 protein: ASSLGGSGEKLF
J gene: TRBJ1-4
clone size: once
V gene: TRBV19

CDR3 protein: ASSGAHTGAGANVLT
J gene: TRBJ2-6
clone size: .
V gene: TRBV7-9

CDR3 protein: ASSSGQGHTEAF
J gene: TRBJ1-1
clone size: .
V gene: TRBV7-3

CDR3 protein: ASSDSGGRAEAF
J gene: TRBJ1-1
clone size: .
V gene: TRBV6-4

CDR3 protein: SVEWQGDGYT
J gene: TRBJ1-2
clone size: .
V gene: TRBV29-1

CDR3 protein: ASSDDRQGEGTEAF
J gene: TRBJ1-1
clone size: .
V gene: TRBV9

CDR3 protein: ASSTRGGELF
J gene: TRBJ1-4
clone size: .
V gene: TRBV6-5

CDR3 protein: ASSPGLTGNTIY
J gene: TRBJ1-3
clone size: .
V gene: TRBV6-6

CDR3 protein: ASPGSDEQF
J gene: TRBJ2-1
clone size: .
V gene: TRBV19

CDR3 protein: ASSARGATPGNTIY
J gene: TRBJ1-3
clone size: .
V gene: TRBV9

CDR3 protein: ASSLLGTGSYT
J gene: TRBJ1-2
clone size: .
V gene: TRBV9

CDR3 protein: ASSQDRPGRSEAF
J gene: TRBJ1-1
clone size: .
V gene: TRBV3-1/TRBV3-2

CDR3 protein: ASSGEGTGISPQH
J gene: TRBJ1-5
clone size: .
V gene: TRBV9

CDR3 protein: ASSYGGQSYEQY
J gene: TRBJ2-7
clone size: .
V gene: TRBV7-9

CDR3 protein: AILRGGGDINEQF
J gene: TRBJ2-1
clone size: .
V gene: TRBV10-3

CDR3 protein: ASSLEYRAHSPLH
J gene: TRBJ1-6
clone size: .
V gene: TRBV7-2

CDR3 protein: AISPGHQNEQY
J gene: TRBJ2-7
clone size: .
V gene: TRBV10-3

CDR3 protein: ASSYSMPGLAGLNEQF
J gene: TRBJ2-1
clone size: .
V gene: TRBV6-2/TRBV6-3

CDR3 protein: ASSEVSGGRLFGTDTQY
J gene: TRBJ2-3
clone size: once
V gene: TRBV2

CDR3 protein: AISDLTVRTEAF
J gene: TRBJ1-1
clone size: .
V gene: TRBV10-3

CDR3 protein: SARGRYEQF
J gene: TRBJ2-1
clone size: .
V gene: TRBV20-1

CDR3 protein: ASSVTSGQRIEAF
J gene: TRBJ1-1
clone size: .
V gene: TRBV7-2

CDR3 protein: ASRTTGNTEAF
J gene: TRBJ1-1
clone size: .
V gene: TRBV5-4

CDR3 protein: ASEDRALGEPQH
J gene: TRBJ1-5
clone size: .
V gene: TRBV3-1/TRBV3-2

CDR3 protein: SVGAGQETQY
J gene: TRBJ2-5
clone size: .
V gene: TRBV29-1

CDR3 protein: ASSPPGQGALGYT
J gene: TRBJ1-2
clone size: many
V gene: TRBV18

CDR3 protein: ASSQTGGAVNEQF
J gene: TRBJ2-1
clone size: once
V gene: TRBV7-9

CDR3 protein: AISDGSGYT
J gene: TRBJ1-2
clone size: .
V gene: TRBV10-3